This T cell receptor beta chain was recorded in a study of beta chain features in type 1 diabetes. General study results and limits: Within each of all four CD4+ subsets, Type 1 diabetes patients had TCRB CDR3s that were moderately but significantly shorter. PCR may have favored shorter templates equally in patients and controls. Junctions at VDJ sites from type 1 diabetes patients had fewer insertions and more deletions.

Germline assignment: CDR1 SGHTA and CDR2 FQGNSA. Trimming shortened V by 5 bases and J by 4 bases, and 11 bases separated the two germline ends. This CDR3 comprises 13 residues. This clone was seen only a few times. Its antigen is not known. Sequenced material consisted of expressed TCRB transcripts (all of the isolated RNA was reverse transcribed). This table comes from immunoSEQ multiplex PCR, and its TCRdb copy is limited to in-frame clones, with some not included. The sample records 300,000 or so clones, over 7% being singletons. V and J are TRBV7-2 and TRBJ1-2; D is unresolved. The sample taken for sequencing was central memory CD4+ T cells from blood. This receptor was obtained from a man in his thirties or forties with type 1 diabetes. The CDR3 loop is CASSLGILYGYTF. CDR3 DNA: TGTGCCAGCAGCCTCGGCATCCTCTATGGCTACACCTTC. The full variable domain, in which reference TRBV7-2 and TRBJ1-2 provide the parts outside the CDR3, is GAGVSQSPSNKVTEKGKDVELRCDPISGHTALYWYRQSLGQGLEFLIYFQGNSAPDKSGLPSDRFSAERTGGSVSTLTIQRTQQEDSAVYLCASSLGILYGYTFGSGTRLTVV.